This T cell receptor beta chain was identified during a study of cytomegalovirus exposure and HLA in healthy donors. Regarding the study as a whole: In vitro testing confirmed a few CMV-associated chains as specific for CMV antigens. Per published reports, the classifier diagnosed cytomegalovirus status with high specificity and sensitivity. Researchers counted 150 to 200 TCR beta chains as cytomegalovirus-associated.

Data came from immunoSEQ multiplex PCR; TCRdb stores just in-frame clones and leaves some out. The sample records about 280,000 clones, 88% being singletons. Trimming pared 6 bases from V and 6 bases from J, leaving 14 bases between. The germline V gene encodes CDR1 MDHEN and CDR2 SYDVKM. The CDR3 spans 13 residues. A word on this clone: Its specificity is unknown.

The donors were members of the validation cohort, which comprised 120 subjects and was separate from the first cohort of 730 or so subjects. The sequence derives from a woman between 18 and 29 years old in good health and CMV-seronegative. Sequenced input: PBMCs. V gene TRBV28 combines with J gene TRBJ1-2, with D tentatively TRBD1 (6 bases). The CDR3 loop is CASRSTNRDGYTF. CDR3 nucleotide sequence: TGTGCCAGCAGATCCACAAACAGGGATGGCTACACCTTC.